Listed here are 27 T cell receptor beta chains from one sample, sequenced in a study of T cell repertoires in cytomegalovirus infection. Each CDR3 protein is one row after TCRdb ran MiXCR on the reads. The sample holds some 350,000 distinct CDR3 sequences, roughly 29% seen once. For these receptors, no antigen is known. The sequences come from cultured PBMCs, collected from culture after CMV antigen stimulation. All receptors derive from a human donor in good health (CMV status not recorded). Some clones in this sample may be carry-over from other donors' samples.

This chain links TRBV11-2 with TRBJ2-7; 7 bases agree with TRBD1. Germline lookup yields CDR1 SGHAT and CDR2 FQNNGV. V lost 5 bases, J lost 5 bases, and 6 bases stayed unmatched. The CDR3 is 13 amino acids. CDR3 region: CASSKNRGHEQYF. The CDR3 region has the DNA TGTGCCAGCAGCAAGAACAGGGGCCACGAGCAGTACTTC.

This clonotype was observed at least ten times. V is TRBV30 and J is TRBJ2-5; 13 positions agree with TRBD2. Unmatched junction bases numbered 8, after V lost 3 bases and J lost 4 bases. Looked up from germline, CDR1 is GTSNPN and CDR2 is SVGIG (reference sequence). The CDR3 runs 16 residues. In DNA form, the CDR3 reads TGTGCCTGGAGGGCTGGACTAGCGGGAGCCGGAGAGACCCAGTACTTC. Translation gives CAWRAGLAGAGETQYF. Complete variable domain (other parts from reference TRBV30 and TRBJ2-5): SQTIHQWPATLVQPVGSPLSLECTVEGTSNPNLYWYRQAAGRGLQLLFYSVGIGQISSEVPQNLSASRPQDRQFILSSKKLLLSDSGFYLCAWRAGLAGAGETQYFGPGTRLLVL.

At least ten counts were recorded for this clonotype. This sequence joins TRBV6-1 and TRBJ1-2; TRBD1 matches at 7 bases. The CDR3 totals 14 residues. V lost 7 bases to trimming and J lost 9 bases; unmatched junction nucleotides: 14. Germline V gene sequence: CDR1 MNHNS, CDR2 SASEGT. CDR3 sequence (DNA): TGTGCCAGCACCCCCGGGCCCAGGGGGTATAGCTACACCTTC. It codes for CASTPGPRGYSYTF.

This clonotype was found a few times. The V call is TRBV7-2, the J call TRBJ2-5; D remains unclear. The CDR3 contains 15 residues. Germline loops: CDR1 SGHTA, CDR2 FQGNSA. V gave up 0 bases and J gave up 4 bases, with 12 bases separating them. The CDR3 protein is CASSLARTPRETQYF. CDR3 bases: TGTGCCAGCAGCTTAGCGCGGACGCCCCGAGAGACCCAGTACTTC.

The chain is built from TRBV20-1 and TRBJ1-1; D is unclear. From germline, CDR1 is DFQATT and CDR2 SNEGSKA (reference sequence). The CDR3 length is 16 residues. V was cut by 0 bases and J by 0 bases, with 14 bases left in between. The CDR3 here is CSARDLNRLMNTEAFF. The CDR3 DNA reads TGCAGTGCTAGAGATTTGAACAGACTAATGAACACTGAAGCTTTCTTT.

The rearrangement links TRBV24-1 to TRBJ1-5; 10 bases align to TRBD1. This CDR3 has 15 residues. V lost 4 bases and J lost 6; bases outside the gene matches: 5. Germline V gene data show CDR1 as KGHDR and CDR2 as SFDVKD. This CDR3 reads CATSDAGQGSQPQHF. In nucleotides, the CDR3 is TGTGCCACCAGTGACGCGGGACAGGGGTCTCAGCCCCAGCATTTT.

The J gene is TRBJ2-4, the V gene TRBV28; 10 bases match TRBD2. CDR3 length: 16 residues. CDR1 is MDHEN, CDR2 SYDVKM, per germline. V was pared by 5 bases and J by 0 bases, with 4 bases of the junction left unmatched. The DNA of the CDR3 is TGTGCCAGCAGTCGAGCGGGAGGGACAGCCAAAAACATTCAGTACTTC. This translates into CASSRAGGTAKNIQYF.

The chain links TRBV7-3 to TRBJ2-2; D perhaps matches TRBD2 (6 bases). CDR3 size: 14 residues. Germline lookup yields CDR1 SGHTA and CDR2 FQGTGA. V gave up 3 bases and J gave up 6 bases, with 11 bases separating them. In DNA form, the CDR3 reads TGTGCCAGCAGCTTGGGGTCGGGGGCCGGGGAGCTGTTTTTT. The encoded protein is CASSLGSGAGELFF.

The table lists this clonotype with many counts. The chain uses TRBV11-2 and TRBJ1-6; TRBD1 matches at 7 bases. The CDR3 runs 15 residues. V lost 5 bases and J lost 6; bases outside the gene matches: 7. Germline CDR1 is SGHAT and CDR2 is FQNNGV. In nucleotides, the CDR3 is TGTGCCAGCAGCCAGACAGGGTCTCGTAATTCACCCCTCCACTTT. Translated: CASSQTGSRNSPLHF.

There are a few counts of this clonotype. The rearrangement joins TRBV11-2 to TRBJ2-1; D gene uncertain. This CDR3 is 13 amino acids long. Germline V gene lookup returns CDR1 SGHAT and CDR2 FQNNGV. The V end lost 1 base, the J end lost 8 bases, and 9 bases lay between the germline ends. The CDR3 sequence: CASSLANGYEQFF. The CDR3 region has the DNA TGTGCCAGCAGCTTAGCTAACGGCTATGAGCAGTTCTTC. The full variable domain, completed using reference TRBV11-2 and TRBJ2-1, is EAGVAQSPRYKIIEKRQSVAFWCNPISGHATLYWYQQILGQGPKLLIQFQNNGVVDDSQLPKDRFSAERLKGVDSTLKIQPAKLEDSAVYLCASSLANGYEQFFGPGTRLTVL.

This clonotype was detected a few times. The gene calls are TRBV28 and TRBJ1-5, with TRBD1 matching over 7 bases. CDR1 and CDR2 from the germline V gene are MDHEN and SYDVKM. The ends lost 6 bases at V and 4 bases at J; junction bases unmatched: 9. This CDR3 has 15 residues. CDR3 DNA: TGTGCCAGCAGCCTAATGGACAGGAAGAATCAGCCCCAGCATTTT. The encoded protein is CASSLMDRKNQPQHF.

The rearrangement uses TRBV6-1 and TRBJ1-5; D is unclear. The germline V gene has CDR1 MNHNS and CDR2 SASEGT. The CDR3 runs to 14 residues. Trimming removed 6 bases at V and 1 base at J, with 10 bases between. DNA of the CDR3: TGTGCCAGCAGGCTATCAGGCAGCAATCAGCCCCAGCATTTT. Translation gives CASRLSGSNQPQHF.

The chain combines TRBV7-8 with TRBJ2-7, with D perhaps matching TRBD2 (6 bases). V lost 0 bases to trimming and J lost 0 bases, with 15 bases between them. CDR1 is SGHVS, CDR2 FQNEAQ, per germline. The CDR3 contains 17 residues. CDR3 in DNA: TGTGCCAGCAGCTTAGCGTTTGGCGGGGCTAGCTCCTACGAGCAGTACTTC. Protein sequence: CASSLAFGGASSYEQYF. Drawing the rest from reference TRBV7-8 and TRBJ2-7, the complete variable domain is GAGVSQSPRYKVAKRGQDVALRCDPISGHVSLFWYQQALGQGPEFLTYFQNEAQLDKSGLPSDRFFAERPEGSVSTLKIQRTQQEDSAVYLCASSLAFGGASSYEQYFGPGTRLTVT.

This clonotype has a handful of counts. The chain combines TRBV6-1 with TRBJ1-2; TRBD1 aligns across 7 bases. The CDR3 has 17 amino acids. With 3 bases clipped from V and 1 base from J, the junction kept 11 bases outside the gene matches. Germline V gives CDR1 MNHNS, CDR2 SASEGT. CDR3 region: CASSDRTGFIVNYGYTF. The CDR3 nucleotides read TGTGCCAGCAGTGACCGGACAGGCTTCATTGTTAACTATGGCTACACCTTC.

In this sample, this clonotype turned up a few times. The V call is TRBV10-3, the J call TRBJ1-2; weak D call: TRBD1 (5 bases). Trimming pared 0 bases from V and 4 bases from J, leaving 6 bases between. The CDR3 has 13 amino acids. Germline V lookup: CDR1 ENHRY, CDR2 SYGVKD. The CDR3 loop is CAISESDSYGYTF. CDR3 bases: TGTGCCATCAGTGAGTCTGACAGCTATGGCTACACCTTC.

This clonotype was found many times. This chain links TRBV27 with TRBJ1-1; possible D gene TRBD1, 6 bases. Germline V gene data show CDR1 as MNHEY and CDR2 as SMNVEV (reference sequence). Trimming removed 2 bases at V and 4 bases at J, with 32 bases between. The CDR3 is 21 amino acids. The CDR3 sequence: CASSLTWTVVVGIVVATEAFF. CDR3 bases: TGTGCCAGCAGTTTAACCTGGACAGTCGTCGTCGGGATCGTCGTGGCCACTGAAGCTTTCTTT.

The chain combines TRBV6-6 with TRBJ2-3, with 9 nucleotides matching TRBD2. The CDR3 runs 15 residues. Germline assignment: CDR1 MNHNY and CDR2 SVGAGI (reference sequence). The V and J ends lost 11 bases and 7 bases, in that order; junction bases with no gene match: 16. The CDR3 protein is CASQQRGARENTQYF. CDR3 nucleotide sequence: TGTGCCTCCCAACAGCGGGGGGCGAGGGAAAATACGCAGTATTTT.

In DNA, the CDR3 is TGTGCCAGCAGTGAAGAGTTCAAGGGGGTGGATGGCTACACCTTC. Translation gives CASSEEFKGVDGYTF. The chain joins TRBV25-1 to TRBJ1-2, with a tentative D call TRBD1 (6 bases). V lost 2 bases, J lost 6 bases, and 16 bases lay in between. The germline V gene has CDR1 MGHDK and CDR2 SYGVNS. CDR3 length: 15 amino acids.

CDR3 loop: CAISDRDYGYTF. The CDR3 DNA is TGTGCCATCAGTGACAGAGACTATGGCTACACCTTC. V is TRBV10-3 and J is TRBJ1-2, with unresolved D. V shed 3 bases and J shed 3 bases, with 5 bases lying between them. Germline-derived CDR1 and CDR2 are ENHRY and SYGVKD. CDR3 length: 12 amino acids.

This clonotype was counted only a few times. J is TRBJ1-1 and V is TRBV28; no definite D call. This CDR3 is built from 11 residues. CDR1 and CDR2 from the germline V gene are MDHEN and SYDVKM. CDR3 amino acids: CEGFPNTEAFF. The CDR3 coding sequence is TGTGAAGGGTTCCCGAACACTGAAGCTTTCTTT.

In the case of this clonotype: A junction end diverges from the germline sequence, so it may reflect a read error. The chain is built from TRBV2 and TRBJ2-5; D uncertain. This CDR3 spans 11 amino acids. Per the germline V gene, CDR1 is SNHLY and CDR2 is FYNNEI. CDR3 residues: CASRVQGTQYF. For the CDR3, the DNA is TGTGCCAGCAGGGTCCAAGGGACCCAGTACTTC.

This clonotype has ten or more counts. The chain joins TRBV7-8 to TRBJ1-1, with D unresolved. This CDR3 has 14 residues. V was pared by 0 bases and J by 1 base, with 6 bases between. The germline V gene encodes CDR1 SGHVS and CDR2 FQNEAQ. CDR3: CASSLAPGNTEAFF. The DNA of the CDR3 is TGTGCCAGCAGCTTAGCCCCAGGGAACACTGAAGCTTTCTTT.

This clonotype occurred a few times. This chain connects TRBV9 to TRBJ2-2, with D perhaps TRBD1 or TRBD2 (5 bases each). With 1 base removed from V and 7 bases from J, the gap between germline ends came to 17 bases. The CDR3 contains 16 residues. Per germline, CDR1 SGDLS and CDR2 YYNGEE. This chain's CDR3 is CASSVPGTGRSGELFF. The CDR3 nucleotides read TGTGCCAGCAGCGTACCGGGGACCGGGCGGAGCGGGGAGCTGTTTTTT.

This clonotype has more than one count but fewer than ten. CDR3 loop: CSATGSSYEQYF. CDR3 sequence (DNA): TGCAGTGCGACCGGCAGCTCCTACGAGCAGTACTTC. This rearrangement joins TRBV20-1 to TRBJ2-7; no definite D call. V lost 6 bases and J lost 0, with 9 bases in between. Germline loops: CDR1 DFQATT, CDR2 SNEGSKA (reference sequence). CDR3 length: 12 residues.

This chain joins TRBV27 and TRBJ2-2; the match to TRBD1 covers 9 bases. Germline-derived CDR1 and CDR2 are MNHEY and SMNVEV (reference sequence). Germline trimming cut 5 bases from V and 6 bases from J; bases unmatched to any gene: 7. This CDR3 is built from 15 residues. The CDR3 DNA reads TGTGCCAGCAGTCCGACAGGGGGAGCGTCCGGGGAGCTGTTTTTT. This translates into CASSPTGGASGELFF.

The table lists this clonotype with many counts. V gene TRBV7-2 combines with J gene TRBJ1-1, with D hard to call. CDR1 is SGHTA and CDR2 is FQGNSA in the germline V gene. Trimming removed 6 bases from V and 1 base from J, with 9 bases in between. The CDR3 has 13 residues. The CDR3 coding sequence is TGTGCCAGCAGGGCCCAAACGAACACTGAAGCTTTCTTT. It translates to CASRAQTNTEAFF.

J is TRBJ1-5 and V is TRBV27, with unresolved D. Trimming took 2 bases from V and 4 from J, leaving 9 bases between them. This CDR3 is built from 14 residues. Germline V CDR1 and CDR2: MNHEY, SMNVEV (reference sequence). This CDR3 reads CASSLKGFNQPQHF. The DNA of the CDR3 is TGTGCCAGCAGTTTAAAGGGCTTTAATCAGCCCCAGCATTTT.